The entry that follows covers one T cell receptor beta chain sequence. The antigen is undetermined. Per the original data handling: Because ImmunoSEQ provided only junction sequences with no quality scores, the filtering differed. TCRdb's table, derived via immunoSEQ multiplex PCR, lists solely in-frame clones and lacks some. V, J and clone size are taken as reported in that table, and D and trimming were inferred from the DNA itself. The sample carries fewer than 600,000 clones, roughly 80% recorded once. The data belong to a study of shared clonotypes between healthy human individuals. Findings of the study overall: Represented diversity (both genetic and exposure-history) was limited by the small number of donors.

This CDR3 has 14 amino acids. The V gene's germline CDR1 is LNHNV and CDR2 YYDKDF (reference sequence). Trimming left V 0 bases short and J 4 bases short, with 7 bases between. Sample: PBMCs. The receptor was derived from a woman aged 40 to 50 in good health. Some clones in this sample may be carry-over from other donors' samples. This chain connects TRBV15 to TRBJ1-5; no firm D call. CDR3 residues: CATSRDVGNQPQHF. The CDR3 bases are TGTGCCACCAGCAGAGATGTGGGTAATCAGCCCCAGCATTTT.